This T cell receptor beta chain was sequenced during a study of CD8+ T cells in alopecia areata. Study-level points and caveats: Shared TCR sequences were less clear between patients than in mice, possibly partly from HLA diversity.

The sequencing template was cDNA reverse transcribed from extracted RNA. Profiling relied on immunoSEQ multiplex PCR, and the TCRdb table lists in-frame clones only, not all of them. Among about 140,000 clones listed, around three fifths were seen once. To note about this clone: As yet, its antigen is unknown.

The specimen comprised CD4+ T cells sorted from blood, sampled at week 0. This clonotype was sampled from a human donor with alopecia areata.

CDR3 bases: TGTGCCAGCAGCTTAGGCGCGCGGCACGAGGGCACTGAAGCTTTCTTT. Protein product: CASSLGARHEGTEAFF. The V gene is TRBV7-2, the J gene TRBJ1-1, with D uncertain. The V end lost 1 base, the J end lost 4 bases, and 16 bases lay between the germline ends. CDR1 SGHTA and CDR2 FQGNSA come from the germline V gene. CDR3 length: 16 residues.